This T cell receptor (beta chain) was identified in a study of shared clonotypes between healthy human individuals. About the study: Per donor, CD8 memory used one plate, CD8 naive used two, CD4 memory used three and CD4 naive used three. General study results and limits: Rarefaction indicated that sorted-subset sequencing remained incomplete although depth was large.

In the authors' methods: Owing to the provision of junction-only sequences devoid of quality scores by immunoSEQ, filtering differed. The table came from immunoSEQ multiplex PCR; TCRdb's copy has only in-frame clones and leaves some out. V and J calls and clone size are as listed in that table; D and trimming were resolved from the DNA. The sample shows about 1.5 million clones, roughly 96% of them seen only once. For this clone: Its matching antigen is unknown.

Trimming removed 6 bases at V and 10 bases at J, with 13 bases between. The CDR3 contains 12 residues. The V gene's germline CDR1 is LNHDA and CDR2 SQIVND (reference sequence). The sequence derives from a man under 40 in good health. The rearrangement links TRBV19 to TRBJ1-5; no clear D gene. The material sequenced was naive CD4+ T cells sorted from blood. Sample subset: CD45RA+ positively selected. CDR3 residues: CASSPGYFPQHF. The CDR3 DNA is TGTGCCAGTAGCCCGGGCTACTTCCCCCAGCATTTT.